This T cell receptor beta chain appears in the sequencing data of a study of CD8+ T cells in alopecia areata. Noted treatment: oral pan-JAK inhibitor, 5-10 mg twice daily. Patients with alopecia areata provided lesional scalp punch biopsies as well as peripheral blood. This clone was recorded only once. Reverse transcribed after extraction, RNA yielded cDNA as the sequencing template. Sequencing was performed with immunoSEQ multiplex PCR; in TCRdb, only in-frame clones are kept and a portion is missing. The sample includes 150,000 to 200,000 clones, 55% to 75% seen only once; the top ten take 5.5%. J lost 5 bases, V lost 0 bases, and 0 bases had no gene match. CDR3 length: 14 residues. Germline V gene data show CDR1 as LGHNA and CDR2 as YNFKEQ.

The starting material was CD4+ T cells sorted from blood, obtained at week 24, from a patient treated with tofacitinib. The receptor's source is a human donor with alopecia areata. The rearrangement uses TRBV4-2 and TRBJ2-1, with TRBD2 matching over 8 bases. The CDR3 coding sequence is TGTGCCAGCAGCCAAGATAGCGGGGACAATGAGCAGTTCTTC. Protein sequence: CASSQDSGDNEQFF.